This T cell receptor beta chain originates from a study of early T cells in non-severe SARS-CoV-2 infection. The CDR3 spans 13 residues. V gave up 3 bases and J gave up 6 bases; unmatched junction bases: 7. Looked up from germline, CDR1 is DFQATT and CDR2 is SNEGSKA (reference sequence). This clonotype has ten or more counts. Individual cDNA molecules received unique molecular identifiers during library preparation. TCRdb itself ran the 5' RACE reads through MiXCR, one entry per CDR3 protein. Here the sample spans fewer than 40,000 distinct CDR3 sequences, 5% to 7% being singletons. The chain joins TRBV20-1 to TRBJ1-1, with 7 bases identical to TRBD1. This TCR was recovered from an adult who was a healthcare worker with PCR-confirmed SARS-CoV-2 infection or an uninfected control (not recorded which). The sequenced sample consisted of whole blood. The CDR3 loop is CSASKTGIPEAFF. CDR3 sequence (DNA): TGCAGTGCTAGTAAGACAGGGATCCCTGAAGCTTTCTTT.